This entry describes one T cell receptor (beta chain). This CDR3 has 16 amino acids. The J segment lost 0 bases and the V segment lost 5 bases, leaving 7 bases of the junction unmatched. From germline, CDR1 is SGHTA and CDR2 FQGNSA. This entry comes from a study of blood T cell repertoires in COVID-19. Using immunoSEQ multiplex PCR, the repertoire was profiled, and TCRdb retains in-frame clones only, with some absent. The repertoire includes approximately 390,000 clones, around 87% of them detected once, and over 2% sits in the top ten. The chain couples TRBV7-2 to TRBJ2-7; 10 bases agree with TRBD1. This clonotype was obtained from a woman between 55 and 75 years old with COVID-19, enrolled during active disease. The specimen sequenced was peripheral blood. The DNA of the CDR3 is TGTGCCAGCAGCCCCAATGACAGGGGGCCCTCCTACGAGCAGTACTTC. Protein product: CASSPNDRGPSYEQYF.